Listed here are 18 T cell receptor beta chains from one sample, sequenced in a study of regulatory T cells in long-lasting Graves disease. Indicated time point: newly diagnosed GD, antithyroid drugs for less than 3 months. PBMCs were the source of the RNA used for TCR sequencing. CDR3 regions were amplified by Arm-PCR using iRepertoire HTBI primers to build TCR beta libraries. TCRdb re-called the multiplex PCR reads with MiXCR, one entry per CDR3 protein. The sample lists around 500,000 distinct CDR3 sequences; about 12% were seen once. The same data also went into a second study, on T cells in Graves' hyperthyroidism and ophthalmopathy.

Sequenced material: peripheral blood mononuclear cells (PBMCs), taken at new diagnosis, from a patient treated with antithyroid drugs. The receptors stem from a woman in her thirties with Graves disease.

The gene calls are TRBV25-1 and TRBJ2-2; D not resolved. V shed 3 bases and J shed 4 bases, with 6 bases lying between them. Germline loops: CDR1 MGHDK, CDR2 SYGVNS. The CDR3 is 13 amino acids. CDR3 residues: CASSDRFTGELFF. The CDR3 DNA is TGTGCCAGCAGTGACAGATTCACCGGGGAGCTGTTTTTT.

A few counts support this clonotype. The chain employs TRBV6-2 or TRBV6-3 and TRBJ2-7; possibly TRBD2 for D (6 bases). This CDR3 region has 13 residues. Germline CDR1 is MNHEY and CDR2 is SVGEGT. Trimming pared 4 bases from V and 2 bases from J, leaving 9 bases between. The CDR3 DNA reads TGTGCCAGCAGTTGGGACTCTACCTACGAGCAGTACTTC. It is translated as CASSWDSTYEQYF.

This clonotype was seen more than once but under ten times. The rearrangement links TRBV30 to TRBJ2-5; the D gene is possibly TRBD2 (5 bases). CDR3 length: 16 amino acids. V dropped 0 bases and J dropped 5 bases, with 19 bases sitting between them. In germline, CDR1 is GTSNPN, CDR2 SVGIG (reference sequence). This CDR3 is CAWSVGFLLRRETQYF. The CDR3 DNA reads as TGTGCCTGGAGTGTAGGGTTCTTACTCCGGAGGGAGACCCAGTACTTC.

The J gene is TRBJ2-7, the V gene TRBV12-3 or TRBV12-4, with 10 bases that match TRBD1. The V gene end was trimmed by 6 bases and the J gene end by 3 bases; junction bases not matched to a gene: 8. The CDR3 consists of 15 residues. CDR3 sequence reads: CASSRSGTGVYEQYF. For the CDR3, the DNA is TGTGCCAGCAGCCGATCCGGGACAGGGGTCTACGAGCAGTACTTC.

This clonotype was counted at least ten times. The V and J genes are TRBV19 and TRBJ1-5; 9 bases line up with TRBD1. Germline lookup yields CDR1 LNHDA and CDR2 SQIVND (reference sequence). Trimming at V came to 5 bases and at J to 6 bases, leaving 8 bases not matched to a gene. The CDR3 runs 15 residues. CDR3 coding DNA: TGTGCCAGTAGTCCGGGACAGGGACTTTTTCAGCCCCAGCATTTT. Translated: CASSPGQGLFQPQHF.

This clonotype was counted many times. V is TRBV10-1 and J is TRBJ2-5; 12 positions match TRBD2. Germline V gives CDR1 WNHNN, CDR2 SYGVQD (reference sequence). V trimming: 6 bases; J trimming: 4 bases; junction bases outside the gene matches: 6. This CDR3 has 15 amino acids. Here the CDR3 DNA reads TGCGCCAGCAGCGACAGACTAGCGGGAGCAGAGACCCAGTACTTC. Encoded protein: CASSDRLAGAETQYF.

To note about this clonotype: A much bigger clone sits one base away, suggesting this may be a read error. The chain has TRBV20-1 and TRBJ1-2, with D unresolved. V shed 0 bases and J shed 8 bases, with 7 bases lying between them. Germline V gives CDR1 DFQATT, CDR2 SNEGSKA (reference sequence). The CDR3 is 11 amino acids. CDR3 loop: CSARDSRGYTF. The CDR3 DNA sequence: TGCAGTGCTAGAGATTCGCGGGGCTACACCTTC.

This clonotype has at least ten counts. V gene TRBV7-9 combines with J gene TRBJ2-3, with D perhaps assigned TRBD1 or TRBD2 (5 bases each). The V gene's germline CDR1 is SEHNR and CDR2 FQNEAQ (reference sequence). The length of the CDR3 is 14 residues. V was trimmed by 2 bases and J by 4 bases, leaving 10 bases between them. CDR3 loop: CASSLSGPADTQYF. The CDR3 DNA is TGTGCCAGCAGCTTATCGGGGCCCGCAGATACGCAGTATTTT.

This clonotype was observed many times. J is TRBJ1-5 and V is TRBV28; TRBD1 agrees at 7 bases. CDR1 and CDR2 (germline): MDHEN, SYDVKM. V was pared by 6 bases and J by 4 bases, with 9 bases of the junction left unmatched. The CDR3 is made up of 15 amino acids. CDR3 in amino acids: CASRLTGVPNQPQHF. CDR3 in DNA: TGTGCCAGCAGACTAACAGGGGTCCCAAATCAGCCCCAGCATTTT.

This rearrangement joins TRBV7-2 to TRBJ2-7; TRBD1 matches 7 bases. The CDR3 runs 16 residues. The germline gives CDR1 SGHTA, CDR2 FQGNSA. Trimming cost V 5 bases and J 4 bases; bases outside gene matches: 14. CDR3 sequence reads: CASSPPQGGAWYEQYF. As DNA, the CDR3 is TGTGCCAGCAGCCCCCCCCAAGGGGGCGCCTGGTACGAGCAGTACTTC.

This clonotype was detected only a few times. Given a much more abundant clone one base away, this may be a read error. The conserved phenylalanine or tryptophan is not found at the CDR3 terminus, so this likely reflects a read error. CDR3 amino acids: CSARENPDPYGYTS. The CDR3 nucleotides read TGCAGTGCTAGAGAAAACCCCGATCCCTATGGCTACACCTCC. V is TRBV20-1 and J is TRBJ1-2; no firm D call. Germline assignment: CDR1 DFQATT and CDR2 SNEGSKA (reference sequence). This CDR3 contains 14 residues. V was clipped by 0 bases and J by 4 bases, with 12 bases between them.

This clonotype came up many times. The rearrangement links TRBV12-5 to TRBJ1-1; TRBD1 might be the D (6 bases). Trimming pared 0 bases from V and 4 bases from J, leaving 18 bases between. CDR1 and CDR2 from the germline V gene are LGHNT and FRNRAP. The CDR3 runs 17 residues. Here the CDR3 reads CASGLVVPGRGFTEAFF. The CDR3 region has the DNA TGTGCTAGTGGTTTGGTGGTCCCGGGCAGGGGATTCACTGAAGCTTTCTTT.

This clonotype was counted many times. This rearrangement joins TRBV6-1 to TRBJ2-7, with 10 bases identical to TRBD1. Germline V gene sequence: CDR1 MNHNS, CDR2 SASEGT. CDR3 length equals 15 residues. With V trimmed by 8 bases and J by 3 bases, 10 bases remained unmatched. This chain's CDR3 is CASSLGGTGDYEQYF. The CDR3 DNA reads as TGTGCCAGCTCCTTAGGGGGGACAGGGGACTACGAGCAGTACTTC.

As to this clonotype: A far larger clone differs by one base, so this is likely a read error. The chain employs TRBV7-9 and TRBJ1-6; D remains ambiguous. Germline CDR1 reads SEHNR; CDR2 reads FQNEAQ (reference sequence). This CDR3 region has 14 residues. The CDR3 sequence is CASSRRAYDSPLHF. The CDR3 region has the DNA TGTGCCAGCAGCCGGAGGGCCTATGATTCACCCCTCCACTTT.

This chain links TRBV28 with TRBJ2-7, with 7 nucleotides matching TRBD1. With V trimmed by 4 bases and J by 4 bases, 10 bases remained unmatched. Germline assignment: CDR1 MDHEN and CDR2 SYDVKM. The CDR3 has 15 amino acids. The DNA for the CDR3 is TGTGCCAGCAGTTCCCGGGACAGTCGTAAGTACGAGCAGTACTTC. Translated: CASSSRDSRKYEQYF.

In this sample, this clonotype turned up a few times. This chain joins TRBV5-1 and TRBJ1-4; 9 nucleotides agree with TRBD1. The V segment lost 0 bases and the J segment 8 bases; nucleotides outside the gene matches: 5. CDR1 is SGHRS, CDR2 YFSETQ, per germline. The CDR3 length is 15 residues. DNA for the CDR3: TGCGCCAGCAGCTTGGAGGGACAGGGCGGCGAAAAACTGTTTTTT. Its protein product is CASSLEGQGGEKLFF.

This clonotype was seen repeatedly, ten times or more. V and J are TRBV15 and TRBJ1-2; 7 bases align to TRBD1. The V gene end was trimmed by 7 bases and the J gene end by 5 bases; junction bases not matched to a gene: 13. CDR1 is LNHNV and CDR2 is YYDKDF in the germline V gene (reference sequence). The CDR3 length is 15 residues. This CDR3 reads CATTSNRQGRYGYTF. CDR3 DNA sequence: TGTGCCACCACCTCGAACCGACAGGGTAGGTATGGCTACACCTTC. Complete variable domain (other parts from reference TRBV15 and TRBJ1-2): DAMVIQNPRYQVTQFGKPVTLSCSQTLNHNVMYWYQQKSSQAPKLLFHYYDKDFNNEADTPDNFQSRRPNTSFCFLDIRSPGLGDTAMYLCATTSNRQGRYGYTFGSGTRLTVV.

This clonotype was seen a few times. This rearrangement joins TRBV6-2 or TRBV6-3 to TRBJ1-5; 8 bases map to TRBD1. Germline assignment: CDR1 MNHEY and CDR2 SVGEGT. J lost 7 bases, V lost 5 bases, and 16 bases had no gene match. The CDR3 consists of 17 residues. The CDR3 DNA reads TGTGCCAGCAGTGGACCGACAGGGGCGCAGGCTGGGCAGCCCCAGCATTTT. Amino acid sequence: CASSGPTGAQAGQPQHF.